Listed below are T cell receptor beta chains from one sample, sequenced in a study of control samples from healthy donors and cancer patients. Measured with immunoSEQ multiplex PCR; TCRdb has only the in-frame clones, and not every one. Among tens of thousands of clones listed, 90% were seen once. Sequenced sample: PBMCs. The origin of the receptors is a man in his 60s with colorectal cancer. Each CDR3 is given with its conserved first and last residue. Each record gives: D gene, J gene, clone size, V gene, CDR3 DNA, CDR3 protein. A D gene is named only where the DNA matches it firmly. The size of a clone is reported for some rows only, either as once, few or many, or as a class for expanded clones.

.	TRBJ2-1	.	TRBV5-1	TGCGCCAGCAGTCTCCAACCGGGGAGTAATGAGCAGTTCTTC	CASSLQPGSNEQFF
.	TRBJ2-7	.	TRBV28	TGTGCCAGCAGTGGCTACGAGCAGTACTTC	CASSGYEQYF
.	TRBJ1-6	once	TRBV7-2	TGTGCCAGCAGCCATCGCTCGGGGGTTAATTCACCCCTCCACTTT	CASSHRSGVNSPLHF
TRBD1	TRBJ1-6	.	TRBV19	TGTGCCAGTAGCTTACAGGGGGCACTAAATTCACCCCTCCACTTT	CASSLQGALNSPLHF
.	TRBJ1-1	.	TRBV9	TGTGCCAGCAGCGTAGGGGAGACGGGGAGGCGAGCTTTCTTT	CASSVGETGRRAFF
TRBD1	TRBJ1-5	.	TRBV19	TGTGCCAGTACGGGGACAGGGAAATTAAATCAGCCCCAGCATTTT	CASTGTGKLNQPQHF
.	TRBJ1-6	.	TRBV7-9	TGTGCCAGCAGCGTACAGAATTCACCCCTCCACTTT	CASSVQNSPLHF
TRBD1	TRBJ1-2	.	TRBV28	TGTGCCAGCAGTTTCGGGGGACAGGGGTATGGCTACACCTTC	CASSFGGQGYGYTF
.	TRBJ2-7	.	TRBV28	TGTGCCAGCACCTTAGTGGGGGTGACCTACGAGCAGTACTTC	CASTLVGVTYEQYF
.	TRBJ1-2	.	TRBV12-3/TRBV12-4	TGTGTCAGCAGTACAACGACAGGCGGCTACACCTTC	CVSSTTTGGYTF
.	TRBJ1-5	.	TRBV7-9	TGTGCCAGCAGCCTGCAGGGAAATCAGCCCCAGCATTTT	CASSLQGNQPQHF
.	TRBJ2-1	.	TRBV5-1	TGCGCCAGCACCCCTCCCCTTCCGGGGGAGCAGTTCTTC	CASTPPLPGEQFF
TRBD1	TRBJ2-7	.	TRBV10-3	TGTGCCATCAGAGGGACAGGGTTTTACGAGCAGTACTTC	CAIRGTGFYEQYF
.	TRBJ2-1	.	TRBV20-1	TGCAGTGCCCACATCTCGAATGAGCAGTTCTTC	CSAHISNEQFF
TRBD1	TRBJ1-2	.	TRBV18	TGTGCCAGCTCACCAAACTACTCAGACAGGGTAAAATATGGCTACACCTTC	CASSPNYSDRVKYGYTF
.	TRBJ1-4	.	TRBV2	TGTGCCAGCAGCCCTCTGAGTCGAAATGAAAAACTGTTTTTT	CASSPLSRNEKLFF
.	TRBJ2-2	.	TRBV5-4	TGTGCCAGCAGCGCAGGAGGGGCCGGGGAGCTGTTTTTT	CASSAGGAGELFF
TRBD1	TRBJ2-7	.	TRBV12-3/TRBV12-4	TGTGCCAGCAGTTTAGGGGACAGAATTTACTTC	CASSLGDRIYF
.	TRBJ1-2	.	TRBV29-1	TGCAGCGCCACGGACAGCTATGGCTACACCTTC	CSATDSYGYTF
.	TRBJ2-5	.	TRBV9	TGTGCCAGCAGCGTAGGGGGGACCCAAGAGACCCAGTACTTC	CASSVGGTQETQYF
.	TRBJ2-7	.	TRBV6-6	TGTGCCAGCAGTTACTTGGACGGCGTCTACGAGCAGTACTTC	CASSYLDGVYEQYF
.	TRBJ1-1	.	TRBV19	TGTGCCAGTAGTATCGTGACGGGGAGCATGAACACTGAAGCTTTCTTT	CASSIVTGSMNTEAFF
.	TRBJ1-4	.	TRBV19	TGTGCCAGTAGTATAGGGGGCACAACTAATGAAAAACTGTTTTTT	CASSIGGTTNEKLFF
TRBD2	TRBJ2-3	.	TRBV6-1	TGTGCCAGCAGTGAAGCAGGCGGGGGGGCGAATACGCAGTATTTT	CASSEAGGGANTQYF
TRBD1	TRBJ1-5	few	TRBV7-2	TGTGCCAGCAGCTTAACAGGGGGCCGGCAGCCCCAGCATTTT	CASSLTGGRQPQHF
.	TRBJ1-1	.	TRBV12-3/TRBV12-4	TGTGCCAGCAGTTTAGTACGTCCCCTTGAAGCTTTCTTT	CASSLVRPLEAFF
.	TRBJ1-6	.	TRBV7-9	TGTGCCAGCAGCTTAGCGGGGGCTCGGTCACCCCTCCACTTT	CASSLAGARSPLHF
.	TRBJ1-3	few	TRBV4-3	TGCGCCAGCAGCCAAGACGGGGGGGGCCCTGGAAACACCATATATTTT	CASSQDGGGPGNTIYF
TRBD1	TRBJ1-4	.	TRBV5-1	TGCGCCAGCAGTCTACGGACAGGGGGAGGCGAAAAACTGTTTTTT	CASSLRTGGGEKLFF
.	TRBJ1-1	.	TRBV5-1	TGCGCCAGCAGAGCGGGGACGGGGGAGACTGAAGCTTTCTTT	CASRAGTGETEAFF
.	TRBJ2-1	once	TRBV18	TGTGCCAGCTCTGGGGGAGGCAATGAGCAGTTCTTC	CASSGGGNEQFF
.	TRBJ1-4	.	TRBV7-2	TGTGCCAGCAGCTCCCGACCCCAAAAGGGGCCGAATGAAAAACTGTTTTTT	CASSSRPQKGPNEKLFF
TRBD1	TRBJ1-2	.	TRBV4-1	TGCGCCAGCAGCCAGGTCGGGACAGCCTATGGCTACACCTTC	CASSQVGTAYGYTF
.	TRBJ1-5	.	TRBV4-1	TGCGCCAGCAGCCAAGAGCGGGGCAATCAGCCCCAGCATTTT	CASSQERGNQPQHF
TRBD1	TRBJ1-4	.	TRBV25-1	TGTGCCAGCTCCCAGGGGGCGAGCGAAAAACTGTTTTTT	CASSQGASEKLFF
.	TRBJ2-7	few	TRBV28	TGTGCCAGCAGCCTGGGACCGGGACAATCTACCTCCTACGAGCAGTACTTC	CASSLGPGQSTSYEQYF
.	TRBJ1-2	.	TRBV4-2	TGTGCCAGCAGAGAAATCGACAGGATGATGGGGGGCTACACCTTC	CASREIDRMMGGYTF
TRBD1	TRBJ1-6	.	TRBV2	TGTGCCAGCAGTGAATTCTCCCCAGGGGGCAATTCACCCCTCCACTTT	CASSEFSPGGNSPLHF
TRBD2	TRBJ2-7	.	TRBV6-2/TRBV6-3	TGTGCCAGCAGCCTGGGGGGGTTCGTGGACGAGCAGTACTTC	CASSLGGFVDEQYF
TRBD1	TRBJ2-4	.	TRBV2	TGTGCCAGCAATCCGGACAGGGTCCAAAACATTCAGTACTTC	CASNPDRVQNIQYF
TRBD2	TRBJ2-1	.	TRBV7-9	TGTGCCAGCGGTGGTAGCGGGGGGGCGGGAGAGCAGTTCTTC	CASGGSGGAGEQFF
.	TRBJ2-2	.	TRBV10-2	TGCGCCAGCAGTGAGCCGGGACTGAAGAACACCGGGGAGCTGTTTTTT	CASSEPGLKNTGELFF
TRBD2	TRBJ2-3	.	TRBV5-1	TGCGCCTCAAGGGGACTATTCACAGATACGCAGTATTTT	CASRGLFTDTQYF
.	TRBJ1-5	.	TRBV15	TGTGCCACCACTCCTACAGGGTCGGTCCTAAGCAATCAGCCCCAGCATTTT	CATTPTGSVLSNQPQHF
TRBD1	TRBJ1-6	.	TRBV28	TGTGCCAGCAGTCCTCCCGGGGGACAGATTAATTCACCCCTCCACTTT	CASSPPGGQINSPLHF
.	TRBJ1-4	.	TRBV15	TGTGCCACCAGCAGAGAGTCGGGCCTGGACGGTGAAAAACTGTTTTTT	CATSRESGLDGEKLFF
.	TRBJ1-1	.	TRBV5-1	TGCGCCAGCAGCCCCCGGGGGGGGGCTATGAACACTGAAGCTTTCTTT	CASSPRGGAMNTEAFF
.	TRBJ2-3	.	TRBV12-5	TGTGCTAGTGGTTTAGAGGGGGTCACAGATACGCAGTATTTT	CASGLEGVTDTQYF
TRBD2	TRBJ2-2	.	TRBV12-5	TGTGCTAGTAAGCCTAGCGGGGGGAGGGACACCGGGGAGCTGTTTTTT	CASKPSGGRDTGELFF